The 2 T cell receptor beta chains given below trace back to one sample, sequenced in a study of blood T cell repertoires in COVID-19. Only in-frame clones appear in the TCRdb table, and some are missing; sequencing was by immunoSEQ multiplex PCR. The sample records 250,000 to 300,000 clones, approximately 87% being singletons. The sequenced sample was peripheral blood. The source of these receptors is a young woman with COVID-19, enrolled during active disease.

The chain links TRBV30 to TRBJ1-6; perhaps TRBD1 as D (5 bases). V was shortened by 3 bases and J by 0 bases, with 12 bases between the two germline ends. The CDR3 contains 16 residues. Germline CDR1 GTSNPN, CDR2 SVGIG (reference sequence). The CDR3 region is CAWSARGSSYNSPLHF. DNA for the CDR3: TGTGCCTGGAGCGCAAGGGGCTCCTCCTATAATTCACCCCTCCACTTT.

The V call is TRBV20-1, the J call TRBJ1-2; no clear D gene. Trimming removed 7 bases at V and 6 bases at J, with 3 bases between. The CDR3 loop spans 8 amino acids. Germline V gene lookup returns CDR1 DFQATT and CDR2 SNEGSKA (reference sequence). CDR3 bases: TGCAGTGTAAATGGCTACACCTTC. It translates to CSVNGYTF.